Below are 9 T cell receptor beta chains sequenced from a single sample in a study of T cell responses to AZD1222 COVID-19 vaccine. Assay: immunoSEQ multiplex PCR; the TCRdb copy retains only in-frame clones and omits some. The sample includes over 100,000 clones, 90% to 95% seen only once; the top ten take over 6.5%. The sample consisted of peripheral blood, taken on day 0 of AZD1222 vaccination. These receptors were taken from an adult in good health.

The chain recombines TRBV5-1 with TRBJ2-7; D is unresolved. This CDR3 is 11 amino acids long. Trimming stripped 2 bases from V and 5 bases from J, with 5 bases between. Germline CDR1 is SGHRS and CDR2 is YFSETQ. The CDR3: CASSLHDEQYF. CDR3 nucleotides: TGCGCCAGCAGCTTACATGACGAGCAGTACTTC.

The chain combines TRBV7-8 with TRBJ2-7; no clear D gene. The CDR3 consists of 15 residues. V lost 2 bases to trimming and J lost 2 bases, with 13 bases between them. Germline V gene sequence: CDR1 SGHVS, CDR2 FQNEAQ. Written as DNA, the CDR3 is TGTGCCAGCAGCTTAATACTAACTGGTACCTACGAGCAGTACTTC. Its protein is CASSLILTGTYEQYF.

The chain uses TRBV5-1 and TRBJ1-4; D is unclear. V was clipped by 3 bases and J by 7 bases, with 13 bases between them. This CDR3 contains 14 residues. Germline V gene lookup returns CDR1 SGHRS and CDR2 YFSETQ. This CDR3 is CASSSGLSGEKLFF. The CDR3 DNA is TGCGCCAGCAGCTCCGGACTGAGCGGTGAAAAACTGTTTTTT.

The V call is TRBV30, the J call TRBJ1-5, with unresolved D. Germline V gene sequence: CDR1 GTSNPN, CDR2 SVGIG (reference sequence). Trimming shortened V by 0 bases and J by 4 bases, and 10 bases separated the two germline ends. The CDR3 has 14 amino acids. The CDR3 is CAWSVGQYNQPQHF. The CDR3, as DNA: TGTGCCTGGAGTGTAGGTCAGTATAATCAGCCCCAGCATTTT.

The chain employs TRBV18 and TRBJ2-5; 8 nucleotides line up with TRBD1. In germline, CDR1 is KGHSH, CDR2 LQKENI. The V gene end was trimmed by 0 bases and the J gene end by 2 bases; junction bases not matched to a gene: 5. The CDR3 length is 16 residues. Here the CDR3 DNA reads TGTGCCAGCTCACCACCTTCCGGGACAGGTCAAGAGACCCAGTACTTC. It translates to CASSPPSGTGQETQYF.

J is TRBJ1-2 and V is TRBV5-6; D remains unclear. This CDR3 region has 14 residues. Trimming left V 2 bases short and J 8 bases short, with 16 bases between. In germline, CDR1 is SGHDT, CDR2 YYEEEE. CDR3 loop: CASSFFSEGYGYTF. In DNA, the CDR3 is TGTGCCAGCAGCTTCTTTAGCGAGGGATACGGCTACACCTTC.

The chain employs TRBV7-6 and TRBJ2-4; 8 nucleotides align to TRBD2. V shed 2 bases and J 8 bases; nucleotides not matched to a gene: 2. CDR3 size: 13 residues. The germline V gene encodes CDR1 SGHVS and CDR2 FNYEAQ. Here the CDR3 reads CASSLNGGDIQYF. The CDR3 DNA reads TGTGCCAGCAGCTTAAACGGGGGGGACATTCAGTACTTC.

The chain employs TRBV11-2 and TRBJ2-7; 8 positions match TRBD1. This CDR3 region has 14 residues. V shed 5 bases and J 4 bases; nucleotides not matched to a gene: 7. The germline CDR1 and CDR2 sequences are SGHAT and FQNNGV. This CDR3 reads CASSRMDRVYEQYF. The CDR3 DNA sequence: TGTGCCAGCAGCAGAATGGACAGGGTGTACGAGCAGTACTTC.

The genes are TRBV7-2 and TRBJ2-3; no clear D. Germline V lookup: CDR1 SGHTA, CDR2 FQGNSA. This CDR3 is built from 15 residues. Deletions cut 4 bases from V and 0 bases from J, with 11 bases between. The CDR3 nucleotides are TGTGCCAGCAGCTCCACATTTACTAGCACAGATACGCAGTATTTT. Translation gives CASSSTFTSTDTQYF.